The 2 T cell receptor beta chains given below trace back to one sample, sequenced in a study of blood T cells in healthy people across ages. The use of a sample-barcoded 5' primer and a J-beta primer mix characterized a second PCR of roughly 6 to 11 cycles. TCRdb re-called the 5' RACE reads with MiXCR, one entry per CDR3 protein. Seen here are 1.5 million to 2 million distinct CDR3 sequences, 40% to 55% observed once, and the top ten hold 2.1%. Sequencing input: blood. These TCRs come from a woman in her 40s in good health.

The J gene is TRBJ1-5, the V gene TRBV20-1; 8 positions agree with TRBD1. Germline loops: CDR1 DFQATT, CDR2 SNEGSKA (reference sequence). Unmatched junction bases numbered 4, after V lost 5 bases and J lost 7 bases. This CDR3 has 12 amino acids. Here the CDR3 reads CSAVQGAQPQHF. DNA of the CDR3: TGCAGTGCTGTCCAGGGGGCCCAGCCCCAGCATTTT.

V is TRBV27 and J is TRBJ2-3, with D possibly TRBD1 on 5 matching bases. The germline V and J ends were trimmed by 3 bases and 2 bases, with 15 bases remaining between them. The CDR3 length is 16 residues. Germline V gives CDR1 MNHEY, CDR2 SMNVEV (reference sequence). CDR3 residues: CASSLMGLRATDTQYF. The CDR3 DNA sequence: TGTGCCAGCAGTTTGATGGGGCTTCGTGCCACAGATACGCAGTATTTT.